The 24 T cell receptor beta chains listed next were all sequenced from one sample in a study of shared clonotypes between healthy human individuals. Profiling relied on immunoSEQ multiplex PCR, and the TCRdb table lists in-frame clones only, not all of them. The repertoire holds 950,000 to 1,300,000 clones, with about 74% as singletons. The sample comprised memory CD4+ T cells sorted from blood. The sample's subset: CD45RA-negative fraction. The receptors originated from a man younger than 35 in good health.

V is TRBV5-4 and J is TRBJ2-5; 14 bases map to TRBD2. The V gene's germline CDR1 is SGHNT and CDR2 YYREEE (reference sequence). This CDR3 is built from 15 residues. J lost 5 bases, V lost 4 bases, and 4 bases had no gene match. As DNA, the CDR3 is TGTGCCAGCAGCCCTGGACTAGCGGGAGGCGAGACCCAGTACTTC. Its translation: CASSPGLAGGETQYF.

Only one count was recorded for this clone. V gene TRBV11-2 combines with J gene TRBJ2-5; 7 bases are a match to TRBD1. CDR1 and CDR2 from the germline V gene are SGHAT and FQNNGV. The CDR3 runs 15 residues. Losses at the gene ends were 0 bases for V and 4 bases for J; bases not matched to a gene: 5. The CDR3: CASSLDGGQSETQYF. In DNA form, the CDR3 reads TGTGCCAGCAGCTTAGATGGGGGACAGTCAGAGACCCAGTACTTC.

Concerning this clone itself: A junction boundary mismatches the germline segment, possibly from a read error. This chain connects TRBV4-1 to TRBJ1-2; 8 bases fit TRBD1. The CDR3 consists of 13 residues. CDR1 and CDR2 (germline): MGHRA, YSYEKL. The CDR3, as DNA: TGCGCCAGCAGCCAAGGGACAGGGTATGGCCACACCTTC. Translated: CASSQGTGYGHTF.

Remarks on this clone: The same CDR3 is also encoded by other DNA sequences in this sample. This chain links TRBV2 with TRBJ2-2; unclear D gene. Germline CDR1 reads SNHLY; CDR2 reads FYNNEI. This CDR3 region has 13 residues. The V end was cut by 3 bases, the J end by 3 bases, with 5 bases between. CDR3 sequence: CASSESYTGELFF. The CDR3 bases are TGTGCCAGCAGTGAGTCTTACACCGGGGAGCTGTTTTTT.

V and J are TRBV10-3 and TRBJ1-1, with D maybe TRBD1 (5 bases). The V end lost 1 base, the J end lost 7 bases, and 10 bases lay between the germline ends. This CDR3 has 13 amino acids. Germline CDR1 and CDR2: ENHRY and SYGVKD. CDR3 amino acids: CAISELGPGEAFF. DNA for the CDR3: TGTGCCATCAGTGAGTTGGGGCCCGGTGAAGCTTTCTTT.

The CDR3 DNA sequence: TGTGCCAGCAGCTTAGGGACAGGGAGGGAGCCCCAGCATTTT. Protein sequence: CASSLGTGREPQHF. The chain recombines TRBV13 with TRBJ1-5; 7 bases are shared with TRBD1. CDR1 PRHDT and CDR2 FYEKMQ come from the germline V gene (reference sequence). CDR3 length equals 14 residues. V shed 0 bases and J 8 bases; nucleotides not matched to a gene: 4.

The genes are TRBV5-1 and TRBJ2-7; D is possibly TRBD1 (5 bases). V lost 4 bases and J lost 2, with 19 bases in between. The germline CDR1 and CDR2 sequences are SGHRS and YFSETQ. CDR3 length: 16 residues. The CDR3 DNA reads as TGCGCCAGCAGCCTGGCACCAGGGATTCCTGCCTACGAGCAGTACTTC. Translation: CASSLAPGIPAYEQYF. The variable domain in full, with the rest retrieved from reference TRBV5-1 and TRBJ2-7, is KAGVTQTPRYLIKTRGQQVTLSCSPISGHRSVSWYQQTPGQGLQFLFEYFSETQRNKGNFPGRFSGRQFSNSRSEMNVSTLELGDSALYLCASSLAPGIPAYEQYFGPGTRLTVT.

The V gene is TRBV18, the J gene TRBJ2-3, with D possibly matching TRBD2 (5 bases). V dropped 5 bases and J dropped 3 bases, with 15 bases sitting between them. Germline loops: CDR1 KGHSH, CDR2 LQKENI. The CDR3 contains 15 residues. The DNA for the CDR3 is TGTGCCAGCTCATCATCGATGAGGGCTACAGATACGCAGTATTTT. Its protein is CASSSSMRATDTQYF. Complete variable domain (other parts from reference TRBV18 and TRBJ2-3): NAGVMQNPRHLVRRRGQEARLRCSPMKGHSHVYWYRQLPEEGLKFMVYLQKENIIDESGMPKERFSAEFPKEGPSILRIQQVVRGDSAAYFCASSSSMRATDTQYFGPGTRLTVL.

CDR3 amino acids: CAIKRSVGGPGETQYF. CDR3 in DNA: TGTGCCATCAAGCGTTCGGTAGGCGGGCCTGGGGAGACCCAGTACTTC. The chain recombines TRBV10-3 with TRBJ2-5; TRBD2 might be the D (5 bases). Trimming removed 7 bases from V and 5 bases from J, with 23 bases in between. Germline assignment: CDR1 ENHRY and CDR2 SYGVKD. The CDR3 length is 16 residues.

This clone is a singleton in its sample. CDR3 protein: CASSLADYGELFF. As DNA, the CDR3 is TGCGCCAGCAGCTTGGCCGATTATGGGGAGCTGTTTTTT. The gene calls are TRBV5-1 and TRBJ2-2, with D uncertain. The V gene's germline CDR1 is SGHRS and CDR2 YFSETQ. V was trimmed by 0 bases and J by 8 bases, leaving 8 bases between them. This CDR3 contains 13 residues.

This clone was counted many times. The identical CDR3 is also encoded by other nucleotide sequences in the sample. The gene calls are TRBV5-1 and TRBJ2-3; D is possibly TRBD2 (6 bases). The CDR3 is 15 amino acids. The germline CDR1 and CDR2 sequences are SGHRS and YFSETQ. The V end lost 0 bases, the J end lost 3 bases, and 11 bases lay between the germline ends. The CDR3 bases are TGCGCCAGCAGCTTGGTGGGGGGAGCTACAGATACGCAGTATTTT. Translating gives CASSLVGGATDTQYF. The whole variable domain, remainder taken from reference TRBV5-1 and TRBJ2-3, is KAGVTQTPRYLIKTRGQQVTLSCSPISGHRSVSWYQQTPGQGLQFLFEYFSETQRNKGNFPGRFSGRQFSNSRSEMNVSTLELGDSALYLCASSLVGGATDTQYFGPGTRLTVL.

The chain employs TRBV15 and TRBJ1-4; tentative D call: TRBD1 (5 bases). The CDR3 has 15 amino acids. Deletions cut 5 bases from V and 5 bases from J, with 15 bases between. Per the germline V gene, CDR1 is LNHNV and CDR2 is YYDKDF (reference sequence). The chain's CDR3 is CATSGRGPGNEKLFF. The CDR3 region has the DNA TGTGCCACCAGCGGACGGGGTCCAGGGAATGAAAAACTGTTTTTT.

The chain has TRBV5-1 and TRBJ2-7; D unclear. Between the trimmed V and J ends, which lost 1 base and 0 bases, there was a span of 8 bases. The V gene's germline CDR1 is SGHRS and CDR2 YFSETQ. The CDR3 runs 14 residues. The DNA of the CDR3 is TGCGCCAGCAGCTTGACAACGAGCTCCTACGAGCAGTACTTC. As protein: CASSLTTSSYEQYF.

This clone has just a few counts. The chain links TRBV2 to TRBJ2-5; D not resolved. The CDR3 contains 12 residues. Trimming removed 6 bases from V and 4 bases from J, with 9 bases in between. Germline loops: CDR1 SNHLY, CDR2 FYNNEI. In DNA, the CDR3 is TGTGCCAGCAGCGGAGTGGGAGAGACCCAGTACTTC. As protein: CASSGVGETQYF.

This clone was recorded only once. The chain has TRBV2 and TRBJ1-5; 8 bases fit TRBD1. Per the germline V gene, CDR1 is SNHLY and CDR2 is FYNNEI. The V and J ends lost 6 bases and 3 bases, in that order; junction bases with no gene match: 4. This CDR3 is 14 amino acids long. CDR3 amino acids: CASRRTGNNQPQHF. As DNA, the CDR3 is TGTGCCAGCAGAAGGACAGGGAACAATCAGCCCCAGCATTTT.

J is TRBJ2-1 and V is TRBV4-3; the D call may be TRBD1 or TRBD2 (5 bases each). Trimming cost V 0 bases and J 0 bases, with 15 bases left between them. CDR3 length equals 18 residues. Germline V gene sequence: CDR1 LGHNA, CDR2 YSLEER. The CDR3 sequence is CASSQEAGGRSSYNEQFF. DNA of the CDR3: TGCGCCAGCAGCCAAGAGGCTGGGGGAAGGAGCTCCTACAATGAGCAGTTCTTC.

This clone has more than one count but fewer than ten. The CDR3 coding sequence is TGTGCCAGTCAGACAGGCGCAACTAATGAAAAACTGTTTTTT. Amino acids: CASQTGATNEKLFF. This chain connects TRBV18 to TRBJ1-4, with D tentatively TRBD1 (6 bases). Germline CDR1 and CDR2: KGHSH and LQKENI. This CDR3 is 14 amino acids long. Trimming took off 9 bases at V and 0 bases at J, with 11 bases between the two ends.

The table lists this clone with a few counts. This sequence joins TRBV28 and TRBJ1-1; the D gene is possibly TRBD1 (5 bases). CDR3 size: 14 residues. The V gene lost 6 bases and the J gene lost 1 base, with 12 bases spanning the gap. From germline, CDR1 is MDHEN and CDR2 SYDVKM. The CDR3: CASRGGAPNTEAFF. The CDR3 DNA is TGTGCCAGCAGGGGAGGGGCTCCGAACACTGAAGCTTTCTTT.

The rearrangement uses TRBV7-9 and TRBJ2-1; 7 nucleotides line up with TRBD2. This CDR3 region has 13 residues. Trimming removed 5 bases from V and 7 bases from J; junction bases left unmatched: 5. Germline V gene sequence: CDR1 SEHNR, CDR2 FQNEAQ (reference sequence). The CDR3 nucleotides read TGTGCCAGCAGCCCGGGACTATGGAATGAGCAGTTCTTC. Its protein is CASSPGLWNEQFF. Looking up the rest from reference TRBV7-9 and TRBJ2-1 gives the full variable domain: DTGVSQNPRHKITKRGQNVTFRCDPISEHNRLYWYRQTLGQGPEFLTYFQNEAQLEKSRLLSDRFSAERPKGSFSTLEIQRTEQGDSAMYLCASSPGLWNEQFFGPGTRLTVL.

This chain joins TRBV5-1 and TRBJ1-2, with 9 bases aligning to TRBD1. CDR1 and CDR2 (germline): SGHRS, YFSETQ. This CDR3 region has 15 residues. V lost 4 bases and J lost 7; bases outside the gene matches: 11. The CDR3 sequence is CASSVRDRDPFGYTF. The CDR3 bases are TGCGCCAGCAGCGTACGGGACAGGGACCCCTTTGGCTACACCTTC.

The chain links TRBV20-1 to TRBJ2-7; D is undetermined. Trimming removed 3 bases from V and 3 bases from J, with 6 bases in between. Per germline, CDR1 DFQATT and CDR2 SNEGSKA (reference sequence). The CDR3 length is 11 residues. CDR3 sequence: CSASNSYEQYF. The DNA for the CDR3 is TGCAGTGCTAGCAACAGCTACGAGCAGTACTTC.

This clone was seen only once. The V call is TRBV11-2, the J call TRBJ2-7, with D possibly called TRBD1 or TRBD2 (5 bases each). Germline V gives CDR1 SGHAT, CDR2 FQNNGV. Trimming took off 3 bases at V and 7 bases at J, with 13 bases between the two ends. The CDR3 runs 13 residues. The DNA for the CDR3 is TGTGCCAGCAGCTTTTACCGGGGCGGGGAGCAGTACTTC. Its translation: CASSFYRGGEQYF.

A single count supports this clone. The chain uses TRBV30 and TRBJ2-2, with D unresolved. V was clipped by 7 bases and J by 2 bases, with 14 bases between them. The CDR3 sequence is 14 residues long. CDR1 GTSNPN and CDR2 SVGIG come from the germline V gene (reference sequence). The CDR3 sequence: CALHLGHNTGELFF. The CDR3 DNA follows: TGTGCCTTACACCTCGGGCACAACACCGGGGAGCTGTTTTTT. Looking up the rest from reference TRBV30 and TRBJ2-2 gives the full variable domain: SQTIHQWPATLVQPVGSPLSLECTVEGTSNPNLYWYRQAAGRGLQLLFYSVGIGQISSEVPQNLSASRPQDRQFILSSKKLLLSDSGFYLCALHLGHNTGELFFGEGSRLTVL.

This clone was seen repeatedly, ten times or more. In DNA, the CDR3 is TGTGCCGGGGGTGCAGGACAGGGAATGTATGGCTACACCTTC. It codes for CAGGAGQGMYGYTF. This chain uses TRBV6-4 with TRBJ1-2, with 8 bases matching TRBD1. Germline V gene data show CDR1 as MRHNA and CDR2 as SNTAGT. The junction had 13 bases not matched to a gene; V was cut back by 11 bases and J by 5 bases. This CDR3 is 14 amino acids long.